The T cell receptor beta chain described here comes from a study of cytomegalovirus exposure and HLA in healthy donors. Study-wide results and caveats: About 180 TCR beta chains were listed as cytomegalovirus-associated.

This CDR3 comprises 14 residues. Per the germline V gene, CDR1 is LNHDA and CDR2 is SQIVND (reference sequence). The V and J ends lost 7 bases and 4 bases respectively, with 14 bases between them. The PCR employed 60 Vbeta primers together with 13 Jbeta primers. Sequencing used immunoSEQ multiplex PCR; TCRdb keeps in-frame clones, though not all of them. The table records 140,000 or so clones, approximately 80% of them present only once. A note on this clone: Its antigen is as yet unknown.

This rearrangement joins TRBV19 to TRBJ2-1, with D perhaps matching TRBD2 (6 bases). The sequenced sample consisted of PBMCs. The TCR comes from a woman aged 60-70 years in good health and CMV-seropositive. The CDR3 nucleotides are TGTGCCAGTAAAAGGGAGGCCCTATACAATGAGCAGTTCTTC. This sequence encodes CASKREALYNEQFF.